A selection of T cell receptor beta chains follows, all from one sample in a study of T cell responses to AZD1222 COVID-19 vaccine. Data came from immunoSEQ multiplex PCR; TCRdb stores just in-frame clones and leaves some out. This table holds 150,000 or so clones, under 95% found once. The sample in question was peripheral blood, obtained 28 days after the second AZD1222 dose. These receptors originate from an adult who received the AZD1222 COVID-19 vaccine. CDR3s include the opening cysteine and the closing phenylalanine or tryptophan. The order of the fields is CDR3 protein, CDR3 DNA, clone size, J gene, V gene, D gene. D genes are given only for firm matches. Clone size is given for some rows only: seen once, a few or many times, or a class if the clone is expanded.

CASSERGYHEQYF,TGTGCCAGCAGTGAGAGGGGGTACCACGAGCAGTACTTC,-,TRBJ2-7,TRBV2,-
CASSRWAGDTEAFF,TGTGCCAGCAGTCGCTGGGCGGGAGACACTGAAGCTTTCTTT,few,TRBJ1-1,TRBV14,-
CASSTRTAGETQYF,TGCGCCAGCAGCACTCGGACAGCTGGGGAGACCCAGTACTTC,once,TRBJ2-5,TRBV5-1,-
CAISESRGGWNQPQHF,TGTGCCATCAGTGAGTCGAGAGGGGGATGGAACCAGCCCCAGCATTTT,once,TRBJ1-5,TRBV10-3,-
CSVEDKSGDGYTF,TGCAGCGTTGAAGATAAGAGTGGGGATGGCTACACCTTC,-,TRBJ1-2,TRBV29-1,-
CASRPKSGGTYEQYF,TGTGCCAGTAGGCCGAAGAGCGGGGGGACCTACGAGCAGTACTTC,-,TRBJ2-7,TRBV19,TRBD2
CASSMDSPSSYEQYF,TGTGCCAGCAGCATGGACAGTCCGAGCTCCTACGAGCAGTACTTC,-,TRBJ2-7,TRBV5-6,-
CASSQLRGGSTEAFF,TGTGCCAGCAGCCAACTTAGGGGAGGGAGCACTGAAGCTTTCTTT,-,TRBJ1-1,TRBV3-1/TRBV3-2,-
CASRPTISGGYTF,TGTGCCAGTCGCCCAACCATTTCGGGGGGCTACACCTTC,-,TRBJ1-2,TRBV19,-
CASSLDGLPTYEQYF,TGTGCCAGCAGCTTAGATGGCTTGCCGACCTACGAGCAGTACTTC,-,TRBJ2-7,TRBV7-9,-
CASRKGGGNSYEQYF,TGTGCCAGCAGAAAGGGGGGAGGTAATAGCTACGAGCAGTACTTC,-,TRBJ2-7,TRBV7-9,-
CASSLGADPSYEQYF,TGCGCCAGCAGCTTGGGGGCAGACCCCTCCTACGAGCAGTACTTC,-,TRBJ2-7,TRBV5-1,-
CAISGGLAGGGTDTQYF,TGTGCCATCAGTGGGGGACTAGCGGGGGGCGGAACAGATACGCAGTATTTT,-,TRBJ2-3,TRBV10-3,TRBD2
CASSGRIDSPLHF,TGTGCCAGCTCGGGACGCATCGACTCACCCCTCCACTTT,-,TRBJ1-6,TRBV6-5,-
CASSLAVGQNTEAFF,TGTGCCAGCAGCTTAGCTGTGGGTCAGAACACTGAAGCTTTCTTT,-,TRBJ1-1,TRBV7-2,-
CATSGSGLEAFF,TGTGCCACCAGCGGCTCAGGGTTAGAAGCTTTCTTT,-,TRBJ1-1,TRBV15,-
CASSFTTSGGTKTQYF,TGCGCCAGCAGCTTTACGACTAGCGGGGGAACAAAGACCCAGTACTTC,-,TRBJ2-5,TRBV5-1,TRBD2
CASTRDRGGTEAFF,TGTGCCAGTACCCGGGACAGGGGGGGCACTGAAGCTTTCTTT,-,TRBJ1-1,TRBV18,TRBD1
CASSEAHGNTEAFF,TGTGCCAGCAGTGAAGCGCATGGGAACACTGAAGCTTTCTTT,-,TRBJ1-1,TRBV6-1,-
CASSPRDKNTEAFF,TGTGCCAGCAGCCCCCGGGACAAGAACACTGAAGCTTTCTTT,-,TRBJ1-1,TRBV9,-
CASSLVGQAESF,TGTGCCAGCAGCTTGGTGGGGCAGGCTGAATCCTTT,-,TRBJ1-1,TRBV5-6,-
CASSPTGTLNTGELFF,TGTGCCAGCAGCCCTACCGGGACACTGAACACCGGGGAGCTGTTTTTT,-,TRBJ2-2,TRBV5-8,-
CASSEFGSRGNTIYF,TGTGCCTCAAGCGAATTTGGGTCGAGGGGAAACACCATATATTTT,-,TRBJ1-3,TRBV6-5,-
CAISETSGNTEAFF,TGTGCCATCAGTGAAACTTCCGGGAACACTGAAGCTTTCTTT,-,TRBJ1-1,TRBV10-3,-
CASSYSAYNEQFF,TGTGCCAGCAGTTACTCGGCTTACAATGAGCAGTTCTTC,-,TRBJ2-1,TRBV6-6,-
CASSLYLTGGTEAFF,TGTGCCAGCAGCTTATATCTAACAGGGGGGACTGAAGCTTTCTTT,-,TRBJ1-1,TRBV11-2,TRBD1
CASSPVDRGVQETQYF,TGTGCCAGCAGCCCGGTGGACAGGGGGGTCCAAGAGACCCAGTACTTC,once,TRBJ2-5,TRBV7-7,TRBD1
CASSLSPHYEQYF,TGTGCCAGCAGTTTATCCCCCCACTACGAGCAGTACTTC,-,TRBJ2-7,TRBV27,-
CASTLRGGTEAFF,TGTGCCAGCACCCTCAGGGGGGGTACTGAAGCTTTCTTT,-,TRBJ1-1,TRBV27,TRBD1
CASSLLLGLAADNEQFF,TGTGCCAGCAGCCTTCTCCTAGGACTAGCGGCAGACAATGAGCAGTTCTTC,-,TRBJ2-1,TRBV3-1/TRBV3-2,TRBD2
CAISASGTDYGYTF,TGTGCCATCAGTGCCTCCGGGACGGACTATGGCTACACCTTC,-,TRBJ1-2,TRBV10-3,-
CASKYSGTAGNTIYF,TGCGCCAGCAAGTATTCCGGGACAGCTGGAAACACCATATATTTT,-,TRBJ1-3,TRBV10-2,TRBD1
CASSLGAALGNTIYF,TGTGCCAGCAGCTTGGGGGCTGCCCTCGGAAACACCATATATTTT,-,TRBJ1-3,TRBV5-6,-
CASRKGRTNEKLFF,TGTGCCAGTAGAAAGGGGCGAACTAATGAAAAACTGTTTTTT,once,TRBJ1-4,TRBV19,-